This T cell receptor beta chain appears in the sequencing data of a study of radiotherapy plus CTLA-4 blockade in lung cancer. Assay used: immunoSEQ multiplex PCR; TCRdb lists only in-frame clones, some missing. Among about 53,000 clones listed, approximately 85% were seen once. Chemo-refractory metastatic non-small-cell lung cancer patients underwent focal radiation alongside CTLA-4 blockade with ipilimumab. This clonotype was sampled from a human donor with non-small cell lung cancer whose response to radiotherapy plus ipilimumab could not be evaluated. Sample: peripheral blood, taken from a patient treated with radiotherapy plus ipilimumab.

The CDR3 loop is CASSFLTGGSGYTF. CDR3 nucleotide sequence: TGCGCCAGCAGCTTCCTCACAGGGGGCAGTGGCTACACCTTC. The rearrangement joins TRBV5-1 to TRBJ1-2; 9 bases are shared with TRBD1. The junction had 6 bases not matched to a gene; V was cut back by 2 bases and J by 7 bases. Germline V gene sequence: CDR1 SGHRS, CDR2 YFSETQ. The CDR3 loop spans 14 amino acids.